This T cell receptor (beta chain) was documented in a study of cytomegalovirus exposure and HLA in healthy donors. On this clone: What it recognizes is unknown.

The CDR3 is 16 amino acids. Germline-derived CDR1 and CDR2 are LNHDA and SQIVND (reference sequence). V dropped 10 bases and J dropped 0 bases, with 22 bases sitting between them. In the PCR, 60 Vbeta and 13 Jbeta primers were used. Measured with immunoSEQ multiplex PCR; TCRdb has only the in-frame clones, and not every one. This table has around 50,000 clones, 72% appearing once. General study points: Rare sequences made up most TCRs, while some public TCRs were found in many donors. A missense DCLRE1C variant was associated with V- and J-gene trimming of TCR beta chains in a later analysis, and an independent cohort replicated the association. Both high specificity and high sensitivity reportedly marked the classifier's diagnosis of cytomegalovirus status. Researchers reportedly found TCR beta sequences accurately predicted most subjects' HLA-A and HLA-B alleles.

Source material: PBMCs. This TCR came from a man aged 25-45 years in good health and CMV-seronegative. This chain connects TRBV19 to TRBJ2-7; D is perhaps TRBD2 (6 bases). CDR3 sequence (DNA): TGTGCCACGTCCATCGGAGGGTCCACCATCTCCTACGAGCAGTACTTC. Protein: CATSIGGSTISYEQYF.